The T cell receptor beta chain described here comes from a study of metastatic and nonmetastatic thyroid tumors. In the study overall: Repertoires of blood and of tissue (tumor or nodule) from malignant and benign thyroid patients were compared.

Thyroid surgery was preceded by no treatment in any patient. In regard to this clone: As yet, its antigen is unknown. A single base separates this from a much larger clone, so it may be a read error.

Findings and caveats of the study: In blood and tumor, TCR beta diversity was reportedly significantly higher in malignant thyroid tumors than in benign nodules.

V was clipped by 2 bases and J by 11 bases, with 9 bases between them. The CDR3 has 11 residues. Germline CDR1 is SGHTA and CDR2 is FQGNSA. In the original processing: The distant-metastasis classifier for papillary thyroid cancer was built from CDR3 differences across clinicopathological groups. TCRdb re-called clones from the PCR reads using MiXCR. The V and J calls shown here were made by TCRdb, not taken from the authors' results. The table has tens of thousands of clones, around an eighth seen once. Material: tumor tissue. V gene TRBV7-2 combines with J gene TRBJ1-1; D remains unclear. The clonotype was recovered from a female donor with papillary thyroid cancer or a benign thyroid nodule (not recorded which). Some clones in this sample may be carry-over from other donors' samples. CDR3 nucleotides: TGTGCCAGCAGCTTATACTTTCGGGCTTTCTTT. This gives the protein CASSLYFRAFF.